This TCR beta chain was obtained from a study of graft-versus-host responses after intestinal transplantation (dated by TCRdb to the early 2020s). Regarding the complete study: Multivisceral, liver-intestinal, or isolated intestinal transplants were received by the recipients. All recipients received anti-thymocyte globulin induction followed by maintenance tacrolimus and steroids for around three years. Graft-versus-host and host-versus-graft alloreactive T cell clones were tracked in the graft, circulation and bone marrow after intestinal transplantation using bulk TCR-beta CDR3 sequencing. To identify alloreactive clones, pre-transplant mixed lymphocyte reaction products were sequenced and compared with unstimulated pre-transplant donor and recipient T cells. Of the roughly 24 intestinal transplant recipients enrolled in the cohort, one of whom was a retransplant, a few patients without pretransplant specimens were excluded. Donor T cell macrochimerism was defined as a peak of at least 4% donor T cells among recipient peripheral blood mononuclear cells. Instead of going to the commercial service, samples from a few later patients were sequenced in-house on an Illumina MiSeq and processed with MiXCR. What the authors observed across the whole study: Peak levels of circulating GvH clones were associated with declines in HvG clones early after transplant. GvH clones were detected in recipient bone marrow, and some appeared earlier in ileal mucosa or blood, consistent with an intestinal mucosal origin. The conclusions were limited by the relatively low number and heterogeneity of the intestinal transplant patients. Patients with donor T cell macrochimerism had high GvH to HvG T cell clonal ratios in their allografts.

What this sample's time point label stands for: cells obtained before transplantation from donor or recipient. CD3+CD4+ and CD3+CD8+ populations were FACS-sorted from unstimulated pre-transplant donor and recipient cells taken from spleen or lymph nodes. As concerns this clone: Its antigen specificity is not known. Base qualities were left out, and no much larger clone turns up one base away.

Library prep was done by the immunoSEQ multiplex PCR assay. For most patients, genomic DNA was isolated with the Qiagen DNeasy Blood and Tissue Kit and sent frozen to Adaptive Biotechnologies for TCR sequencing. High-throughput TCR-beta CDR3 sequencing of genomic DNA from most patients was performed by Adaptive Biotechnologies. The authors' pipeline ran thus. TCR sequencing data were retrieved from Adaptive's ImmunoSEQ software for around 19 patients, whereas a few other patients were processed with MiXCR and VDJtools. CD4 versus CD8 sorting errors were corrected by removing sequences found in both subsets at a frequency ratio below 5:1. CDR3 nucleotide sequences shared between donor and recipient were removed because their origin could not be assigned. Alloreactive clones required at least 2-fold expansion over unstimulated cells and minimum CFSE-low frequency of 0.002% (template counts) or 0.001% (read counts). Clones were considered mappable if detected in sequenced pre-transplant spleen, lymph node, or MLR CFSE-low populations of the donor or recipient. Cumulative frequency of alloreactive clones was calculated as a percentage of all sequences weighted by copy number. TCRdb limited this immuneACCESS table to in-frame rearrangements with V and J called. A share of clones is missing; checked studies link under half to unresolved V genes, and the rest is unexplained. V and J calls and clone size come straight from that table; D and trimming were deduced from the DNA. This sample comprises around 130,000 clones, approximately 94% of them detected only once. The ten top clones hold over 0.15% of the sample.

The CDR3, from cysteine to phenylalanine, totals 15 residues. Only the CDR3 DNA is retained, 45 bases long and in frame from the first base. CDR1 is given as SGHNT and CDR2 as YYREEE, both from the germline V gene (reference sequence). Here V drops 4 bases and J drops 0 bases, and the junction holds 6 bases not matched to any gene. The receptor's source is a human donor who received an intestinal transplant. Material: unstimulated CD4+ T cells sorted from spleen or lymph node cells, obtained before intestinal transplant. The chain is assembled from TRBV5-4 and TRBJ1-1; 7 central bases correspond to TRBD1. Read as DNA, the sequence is TGTGCCAGCAGCATACCGGGACAGATGAACACTGAAGCTTTCTTT. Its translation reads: CASSIPGQMNTEAFF.